Presented here are 10 T cell receptor beta chains from one specimen sequenced in a study of CD8+ T cells in alopecia areata. The treatment here: oral pan-JAK inhibitor, 5-10 mg twice daily. Extracted RNA was reverse transcribed into cDNA, the sequencing template. Assay used: immunoSEQ multiplex PCR; TCRdb lists only in-frame clones, some missing. The table includes roughly 100,000 clones, around 47% detected once. Sequencing was performed on CD8+ T cells sorted from blood, taken at week 24, from a patient treated with tofacitinib. These TCRs come from a human donor with alopecia areata.

V usage is TRBV6-5 and J usage is TRBJ2-7; either TRBD1 or TRBD2 may fit D (5 bases each). Germline-derived CDR1 and CDR2 are MNHEY and SVGAGI. This CDR3 is built from 14 residues. Trimming left V 2 bases short and J 2 bases short, with 10 bases between. CDR3 region: CASSYKGPAYEQYF. The DNA of the CDR3 is TGTGCCAGCAGTTACAAGGGACCGGCCTACGAGCAGTACTTC.

The table lists this clone with a few counts. The chain is built from TRBV4-1 and TRBJ2-7; 10 bases line up with TRBD1. There are 15 residues in the CDR3. Germline CDR1 reads MGHRA; CDR2 reads YSYEKL. With V trimmed by 0 bases and J by 6 bases, 5 bases remained unmatched. The CDR3 DNA sequence: TGCGCCAGCAGCCAAGAAGACAGGGGGCCCAGCGAGCAGTACTTC. This gives the protein CASSQEDRGPSEQYF.

To note about this clone: The same CDR3 is also encoded by other DNA sequences in this sample. V gene TRBV15 combines with J gene TRBJ1-1; no reliable D call. The CDR3 contains 11 residues. Germline CDR1 is LNHNV and CDR2 is YYDKDF (reference sequence). The V end was cut by 3 bases, the J end by 2 bases, with 1 base between. Written as DNA, the CDR3 is TGTGCCACCAGCAGCAACACTGAAGCTTTCTTT. As protein: CATSSNTEAFF.

This chain connects TRBV7-9 to TRBJ2-3; 8 nucleotides match TRBD1. V lost 5 bases and J lost 4; bases outside the gene matches: 5. The germline V gene has CDR1 SEHNR and CDR2 FQNEAQ (reference sequence). The CDR3 has 14 residues. CDR3 sequence: CASSPDRDPDTQYF. The DNA of the CDR3 is TGTGCCAGCAGCCCGGACAGGGACCCAGATACGCAGTATTTT.

The chain joins TRBV30 to TRBJ2-7, with TRBD1 as a possible D gene (5 bases). Germline V gives CDR1 GTSNPN, CDR2 SVGIG (reference sequence). The CDR3 has 13 residues. V dropped 1 base and J dropped 5 bases, with 12 bases sitting between them. The CDR3 spells CAWSGQWMDEQYF. The CDR3 bases are TGTGCCTGGAGTGGACAGTGGATGGACGAGCAGTACTTC.

The chain carries TRBV10-3 and TRBJ1-1; D call uncertain. This CDR3 has 14 residues. Between the trimmed V and J ends, which lost 3 bases and 0 bases, there was a span of 8 bases. Germline CDR1 reads ENHRY; CDR2 reads SYGVKD. The CDR3 loop is CAISDRDLNTEAFF. Here the CDR3 DNA reads TGTGCCATCAGTGATAGAGATTTGAACACTGAAGCTTTCTTT.

The CDR3, as DNA: TGCGCCAGCAGCCAGGCAGGGGGACTATCCTACAATGAGCAGTTCTTC. Translating it yields CASSQAGGLSYNEQFF. This chain connects TRBV4-1 to TRBJ2-1, with D perhaps being TRBD1 or TRBD2 (7 bases each). Trimming pared 3 bases from V and 1 base from J, leaving 13 bases between. The germline gives CDR1 MGHRA, CDR2 YSYEKL. CDR3 length: 16 residues.

The rearrangement links TRBV6-5 to TRBJ1-1; unclear D gene. The CDR3 extends over 13 amino acids. The germline V gene encodes CDR1 MNHEY and CDR2 SVGAGI. V was trimmed by 4 bases and J by 1 base, leaving 7 bases between them. The CDR3 region has the DNA TGTGCCAGCAGTTTACAAGAGAACACTGAAGCTTTCTTT. It codes for CASSLQENTEAFF.

The J gene is TRBJ1-1, the V gene TRBV5-1, with TRBD1 matching over 7 bases. Germline V lookup: CDR1 SGHRS, CDR2 YFSETQ. The CDR3 is made up of 15 amino acids. J gave up 4 bases and V 0 bases, and 6 bases lay outside the gene matches. Here the CDR3 DNA reads TGCGCCAGCAGCTTGGTCCCAGGGGGTGGCACTGAAGCTTTCTTT. It translates to CASSLVPGGGTEAFF.

This clone appeared a few times. The chain is built from TRBV5-1 and TRBJ2-3, with 7 bases identical to TRBD2. V lost 3 bases to trimming and J lost 0 bases; unmatched junction nucleotides: 10. Germline V gene lookup returns CDR1 SGHRS and CDR2 YFSETQ. This CDR3 spans 17 amino acids. CDR3: CASSSGGLKSSTDTQYF. DNA of the CDR3: TGCGCCAGCAGCTCGGGGGGACTGAAGTCTAGCACAGATACGCAGTATTTT.